The rows below give T cell receptor beta chains drawn from one sample of a study. TCRdb itself ran the multiplex PCR reads through MiXCR, one entry per CDR3 protein. The table shows 2,000 to 2,500 distinct CDR3 sequences, with roughly 18% occurring only once. Sequenced material: Tregs sorted from blood. These receptors came from a female donor with breast cancer. The CDR3 runs from the conserved cysteine through the conserved F or W. D genes are given only for firm matches. Only part of the rows carry a size: once, few, many, or a class if the clone is expanded.

J gene | clone size | V gene | D gene | CDR3 protein | CDR3 DNA
TRBJ1-2 | medium-sized | TRBV12-3/TRBV12-4 | . | CASGISYGYTF | TGTGCCAGCGGTATCTCCTATGGCTACACCTTC
TRBJ1-2 | medium-sized | TRBV12-3/TRBV12-4 | . | CASSLGRRYYGYTF | TGTGCCAGCAGTTTAGGCCGCAGATACTATGGCTACACCTTC
TRBJ1-2 | . | TRBV12-3/TRBV12-4 | . | CASTPRLAQGYTF | TGTGCCAGCACTCCGCGGTTGGCACAGGGCTACACCTTC
TRBJ1-2 | medium-sized | TRBV12-3/TRBV12-4 | . | CASSLRQGLLNYGYTF | TGTGCCAGCAGTTTACGGCAGGGCCTTCTTAACTATGGCTACACCTTC
TRBJ1-2 | medium-sized | TRBV12-3/TRBV12-4 | . | CASSLALWGGAEHYGYTF | TGTGCCAGCAGTTTAGCGCTTTGGGGAGGGGCAGAACACTATGGCTACACCTTC
TRBJ1-2 | medium-sized | TRBV12-3/TRBV12-4 | . | CASSFDSNYGYTF | TGTGCCAGCAGTTTCGACTCGAACTATGGCTACACCTTC
TRBJ1-2 | medium-sized | TRBV12-3/TRBV12-4 | . | CASTLATTNYGYTF | TGTGCCAGCACCTTAGCCACAACTAACTATGGCTACACCTTC
TRBJ1-2 | few | TRBV12-3/TRBV12-4 | . | CASSPGEIAGYTF | TGTGCCAGCAGTCCTGGGGAGATTGCTGGCTACACCTTC
TRBJ1-2 | medium-sized | TRBV12-3/TRBV12-4 | . | CASSLGPNYGYTF | TGTGCCAGCAGCCTGGGACCTAACTATGGCTACACCTTC
TRBJ1-2 | medium-sized | TRBV12-3/TRBV12-4 | . | CASSLGGGYTF | TGTGCCAGCAGTTTGGGCGGCGGCTACACCTTC